The sequence of this T cell receptor (beta chain) was determined in a study of regulatory T cells in long-lasting Graves disease. Study details: Antithyroid drugs had been taken under 3 months by newly diagnosed Graves' patients.

Time point reported: newly diagnosed GD, antithyroid drugs for less than 3 months. From RNA extracted from PBMCs, the TCR library was made. This clonotype came up many times. The V gene's germline CDR1 is WSHSY and CDR2 SAAADI. The germline V and J ends were trimmed by 6 bases and 3 bases, with 7 bases remaining between them. The CDR3 contains 12 residues. Arm-PCR of CDR3 regions and iRepertoire HTBI primers were the basis on which TCR beta libraries were built. Authors' methods: Samples revealed under 65 TRBV and fewer than 15 TRBJ segments. TCRdb reprocessed the multiplex PCR reads with MiXCR, giving one entry per CDR3 protein. The V and J calls here are based on TCRdb, not the publication. This sample carries 350,000 to 400,000 distinct CDR3 sequences, about a sixth of them seen once, and the ten largest clones take 20% to 25%. These data also featured in a second study, about T cells in Graves' hyperthyroidism and ophthalmopathy.

This TCR was sampled from a woman aged 18 to 35 with Graves disease. V is TRBV10-2 and J is TRBJ2-3; D tentatively fits TRBD1 or TRBD2 (5 bases each). Here the sequenced sample was peripheral blood mononuclear cells (PBMCs), taken at new diagnosis, from a patient treated with antithyroid drugs. This CDR3 reads CASRGPTDTQYF. In DNA, the CDR3 is TGCGCCAGCAGGGGACCAACAGATACGCAGTATTTT.